The present entry profiles one T cell receptor (beta chain) with its context. In germline, CDR1 is SGHNT, CDR2 YYREEE (reference sequence). The CDR3 loop spans 16 amino acids. V trimming: 0 bases; J trimming: 2 bases; junction bases outside the gene matches: 8. Clones were sequenced by immunoSEQ multiplex PCR, and TCRdb holds only the in-frame ones, with some missing. The sample has over 80,000 clones, roughly 80% seen once. This entry belongs to a study of control samples from healthy donors and cancer patients. V is TRBV5-4 and J is TRBJ2-7; 7 nucleotides line up with TRBD1. The receptor's source is a man between 25 and 39 years old in good health. The specimen sequenced was blood. Written as DNA, the CDR3 is TGTGCCAGCAGCTTGGAGGGACGGGACAGCCCCTACGAGCAGTACTTC. Translating gives CASSLEGRDSPYEQYF.